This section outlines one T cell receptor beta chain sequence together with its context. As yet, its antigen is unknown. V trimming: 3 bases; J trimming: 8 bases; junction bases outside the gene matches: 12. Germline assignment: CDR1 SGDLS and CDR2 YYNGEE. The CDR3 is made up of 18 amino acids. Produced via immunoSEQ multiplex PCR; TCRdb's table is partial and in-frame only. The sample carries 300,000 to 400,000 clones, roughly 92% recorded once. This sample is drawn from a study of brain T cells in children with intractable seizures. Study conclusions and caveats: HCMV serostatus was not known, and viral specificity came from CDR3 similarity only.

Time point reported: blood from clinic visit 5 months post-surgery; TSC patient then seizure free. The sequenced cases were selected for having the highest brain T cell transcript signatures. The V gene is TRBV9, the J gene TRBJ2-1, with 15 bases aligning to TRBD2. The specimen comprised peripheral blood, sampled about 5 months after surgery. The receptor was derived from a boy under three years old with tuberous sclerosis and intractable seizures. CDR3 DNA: TGTGCCAGCAGCGCAAGAGGACTAGCGGGGGGGCCCGGATATGAGCAGTTCTTC. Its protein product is CASSARGLAGGPGYEQFF.